The clone carrying this T cell receptor (beta chain) has only one observation. The data were taken from a study of T cell changes during pregnancy in multiple sclerosis. TCRdb's copy holds only in-frame clones and misses some; the assay was immunoSEQ multiplex PCR. The sample yields about 40,000 clones, 85% to 95% seen once. The CDR3 extends over 13 amino acids. With V trimmed by 6 bases and J by 4 bases, 4 bases remained unmatched. The germline V gene has CDR1 GTSNPN and CDR2 SVGIG (reference sequence). The chain has TRBV30 and TRBJ2-5; 11 bases line up with TRBD2. Sample: CD4+ T cells from peripheral blood mononuclear cells, taken in the third trimester of pregnancy. This receptor was taken from a female donor with multiple sclerosis, enrolled in a pregnancy study. The CDR3 DNA follows: TGTGCCTGCCTAGCGGGAGGAGGAGAGACCCAGTACTTC. It yields the protein CACLAGGGETQYF.